This T cell receptor (beta chain) appears in the sequencing data of a study of identical twins. Findings and limits, study-wide: Fewer insertions marked abundant cord blood beta clonotypes; young adult naive trended weakly, memory not at all. Out-of-frame alpha sequences common to twins were enriched for low generation probability.

CDR3 length equals 12 residues. Per the germline V gene, CDR1 is MNHEY and CDR2 is SVGAGI. With 6 bases removed from V and 5 bases from J, the gap between germline ends came to 9 bases. Each cDNA held unique molecular identifiers, and template switching gave it a universal primer site. TCRdb ran MiXCR on the 5' RACE reads and lists one entry per CDR3 protein. The sample carries 150,000 or so distinct CDR3 sequences, under 4.5% recorded once. This clonotype was observed at least ten times. The antigen remains unidentified. This chain links TRBV6-5 with TRBJ2-3; D is unclear. The TCR originated in a young man in good health. Source material: memory T cells sorted from blood. Here the CDR3 DNA reads TGTGCCAGCAGAGCTTTCGTAGATACGCAGTATTTT. Amino acid sequence: CASRAFVDTQYF.